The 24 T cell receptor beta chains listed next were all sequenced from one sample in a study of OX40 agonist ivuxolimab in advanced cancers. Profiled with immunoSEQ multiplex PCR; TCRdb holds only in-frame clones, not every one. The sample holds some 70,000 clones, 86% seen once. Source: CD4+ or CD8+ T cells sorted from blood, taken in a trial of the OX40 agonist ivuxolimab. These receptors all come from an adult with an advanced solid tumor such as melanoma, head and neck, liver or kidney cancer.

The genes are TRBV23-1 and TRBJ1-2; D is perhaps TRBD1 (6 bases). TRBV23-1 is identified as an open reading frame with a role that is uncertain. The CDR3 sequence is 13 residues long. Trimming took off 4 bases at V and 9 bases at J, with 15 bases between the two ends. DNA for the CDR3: TGCGCCAGCAGTCTAAACAGGGATAGAAGCTACACCTTC. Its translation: CASSLNRDRSYTF.

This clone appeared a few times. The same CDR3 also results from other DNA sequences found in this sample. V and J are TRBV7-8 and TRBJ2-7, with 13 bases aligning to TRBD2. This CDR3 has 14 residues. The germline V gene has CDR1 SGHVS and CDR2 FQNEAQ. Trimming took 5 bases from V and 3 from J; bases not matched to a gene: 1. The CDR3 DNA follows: TGTGCCAGCAGCCGACTAGCGGGAGGCTACGAGCAGTACTTC. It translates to CASSRLAGGYEQYF.

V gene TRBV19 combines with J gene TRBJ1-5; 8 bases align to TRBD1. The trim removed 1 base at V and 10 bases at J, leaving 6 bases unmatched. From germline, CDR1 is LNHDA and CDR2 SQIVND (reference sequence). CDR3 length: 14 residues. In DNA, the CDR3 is TGTGCCAGTAGTATAGGACAGGGGTCGGGTCCCCAGCATTTT. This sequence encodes CASSIGQGSGPQHF.

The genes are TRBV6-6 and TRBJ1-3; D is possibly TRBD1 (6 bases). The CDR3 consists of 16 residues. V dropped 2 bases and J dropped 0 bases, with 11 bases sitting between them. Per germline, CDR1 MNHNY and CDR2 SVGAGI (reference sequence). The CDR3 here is CASSYDRRNSGNTIYF. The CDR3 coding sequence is TGTGCCAGCAGTTACGACAGGCGAAACTCTGGAAACACCATATATTTT.

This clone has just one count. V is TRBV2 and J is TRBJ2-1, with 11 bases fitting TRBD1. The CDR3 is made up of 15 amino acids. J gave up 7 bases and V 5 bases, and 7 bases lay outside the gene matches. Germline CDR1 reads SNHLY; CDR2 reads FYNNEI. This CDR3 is CASSPPGQGGNEQFF. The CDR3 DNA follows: TGTGCCAGCAGTCCGCCGGGACAGGGGGGTAATGAGCAGTTCTTC.

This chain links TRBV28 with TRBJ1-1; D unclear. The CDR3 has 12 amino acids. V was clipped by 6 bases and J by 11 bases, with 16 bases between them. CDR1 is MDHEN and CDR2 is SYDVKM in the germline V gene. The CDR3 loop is CASREGVKAAFF. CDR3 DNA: TGTGCCAGCAGAGAGGGTGTGAAAGCTGCTTTCTTT.

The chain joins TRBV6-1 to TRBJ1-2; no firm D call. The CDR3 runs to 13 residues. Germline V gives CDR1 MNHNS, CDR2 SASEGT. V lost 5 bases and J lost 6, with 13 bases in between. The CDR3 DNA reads TGTGCCAGCAGTCTAGCAGGAAGGGATGGCTACACCTTC. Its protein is CASSLAGRDGYTF.

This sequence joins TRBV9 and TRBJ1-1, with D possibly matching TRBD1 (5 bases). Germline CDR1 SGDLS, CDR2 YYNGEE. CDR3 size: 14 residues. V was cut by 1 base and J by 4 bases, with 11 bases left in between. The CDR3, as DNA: TGTGCCAGCAGCGTATCGGGGGAACCCACTGAAGCTTTCTTT. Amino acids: CASSVSGEPTEAFF.

The CDR3 spells CASTPGQGYEQYF. Written as DNA, the CDR3 is TGTGCCAGCACCCCGGGACAGGGGTACGAGCAGTACTTC. The chain uses TRBV28 and TRBJ2-7, with 10 bases lining up with TRBD1. The CDR3 runs 13 residues. V lost 7 bases and J lost 4; bases outside the gene matches: 4. Germline CDR1 and CDR2: MDHEN and SYDVKM.

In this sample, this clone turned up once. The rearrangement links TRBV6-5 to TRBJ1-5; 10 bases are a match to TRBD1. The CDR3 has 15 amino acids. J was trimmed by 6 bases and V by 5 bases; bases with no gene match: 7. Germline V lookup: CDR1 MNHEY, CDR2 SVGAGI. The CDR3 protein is CASSPRQGAIQPQHF. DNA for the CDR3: TGTGCCAGCAGTCCCCGACAGGGGGCGATTCAGCCCCAGCATTTT.

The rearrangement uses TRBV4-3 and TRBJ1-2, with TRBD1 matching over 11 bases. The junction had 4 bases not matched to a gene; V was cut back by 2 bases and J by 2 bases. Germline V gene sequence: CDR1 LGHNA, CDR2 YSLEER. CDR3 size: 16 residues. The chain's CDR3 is CASSQWTGGLNYGYTF. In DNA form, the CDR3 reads TGCGCCAGCAGCCAATGGACAGGGGGCTTAAACTATGGCTACACCTTC.

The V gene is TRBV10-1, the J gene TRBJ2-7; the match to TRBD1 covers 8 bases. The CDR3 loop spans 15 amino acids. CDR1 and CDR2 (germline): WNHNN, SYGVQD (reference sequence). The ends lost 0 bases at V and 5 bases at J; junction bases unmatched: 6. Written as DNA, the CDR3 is TGCGCCAGCAGTGAGTCGCGGACAGGGTACCACGAGCAGTACTTC. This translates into CASSESRTGYHEQYF.

CDR3 region: CASSLGTLQFF. CDR3 in DNA: TGCGCCAGCAGTTTAGGGACTTTGCAGTTCTTC. The V call is TRBV10-1, the J call TRBJ2-1, with a possible D match to TRBD2 (6 bases). Germline-derived CDR1 and CDR2 are WNHNN and SYGVQD (reference sequence). This CDR3 is 11 amino acids long. V shed 5 bases and J shed 12 bases, with 11 bases lying between them.

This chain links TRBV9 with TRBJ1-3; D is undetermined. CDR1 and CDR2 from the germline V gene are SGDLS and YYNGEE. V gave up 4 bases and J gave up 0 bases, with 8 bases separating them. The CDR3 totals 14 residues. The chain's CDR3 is CASSPRSSGNTIYF. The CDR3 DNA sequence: TGTGCCAGCAGCCCCCGAAGCTCTGGAAACACCATATATTTT.

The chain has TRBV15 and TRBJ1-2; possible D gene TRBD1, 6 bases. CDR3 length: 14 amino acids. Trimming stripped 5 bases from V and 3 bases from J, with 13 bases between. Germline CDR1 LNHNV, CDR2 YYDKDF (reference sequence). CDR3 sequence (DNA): TGTGCCACCAGCCGGGGGACATCTGACTATGGCTACACCTTC. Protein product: CATSRGTSDYGYTF.

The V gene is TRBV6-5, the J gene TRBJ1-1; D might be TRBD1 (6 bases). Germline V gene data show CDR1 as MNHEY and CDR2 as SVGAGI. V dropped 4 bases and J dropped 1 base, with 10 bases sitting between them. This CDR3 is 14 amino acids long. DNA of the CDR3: TGTGCCAGCAGTTTACAGGGCGCGAACACTGAAGCTTTCTTT. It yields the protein CASSLQGANTEAFF.

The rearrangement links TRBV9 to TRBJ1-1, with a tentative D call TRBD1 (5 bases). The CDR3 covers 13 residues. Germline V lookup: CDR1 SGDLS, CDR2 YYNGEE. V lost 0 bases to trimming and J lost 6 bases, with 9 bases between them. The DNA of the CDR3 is TGTGCCAGCAGCGTAGGGGGGGAGGCTGAAGCTTTCTTT. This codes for CASSVGGEAEAFF.

This chain's CDR3 is CASRGAGQNEQFF. CDR3 nucleotide sequence: TGTGCCAGCAGAGGGGCGGGGCAAAATGAGCAGTTCTTC. The chain couples TRBV11-2 to TRBJ2-1; tentatively, D is TRBD2 (6 bases). This CDR3 contains 13 residues. The V end was cut by 6 bases, the J end by 7 bases, with 13 bases between. From germline, CDR1 is SGHAT and CDR2 FQNNGV.

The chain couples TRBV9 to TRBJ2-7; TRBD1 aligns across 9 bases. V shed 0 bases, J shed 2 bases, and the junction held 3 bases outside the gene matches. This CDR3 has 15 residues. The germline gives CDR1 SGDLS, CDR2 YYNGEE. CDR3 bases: TGTGCCAGCAGCGTAGGGACAGGGGCGACCTACGAGCAGTACTTC. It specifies CASSVGTGATYEQYF.

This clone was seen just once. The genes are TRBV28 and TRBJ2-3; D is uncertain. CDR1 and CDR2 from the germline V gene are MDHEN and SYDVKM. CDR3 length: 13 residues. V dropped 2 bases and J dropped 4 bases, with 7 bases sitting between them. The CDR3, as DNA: TGTGCCAGCAGTTTACTAGTGTCAGATACGCAGTATTTT. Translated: CASSLLVSDTQYF.

As DNA, the CDR3 is TGTGCCAGCAGCTTAGATAGGGGGTCAGGGGAGCTGTTTTTT. Translating it yields CASSLDRGSGELFF. The chain carries TRBV11-2 and TRBJ2-2, with D perhaps matching TRBD1 (6 bases). Germline CDR1 is SGHAT and CDR2 is FQNNGV. This CDR3 region has 14 residues. V lost 0 bases, J lost 8 bases, and 10 bases lay in between. The full variable domain, rest sourced from reference TRBV11-2 and TRBJ2-2, is EAGVAQSPRYKIIEKRQSVAFWCNPISGHATLYWYQQILGQGPKLLIQFQNNGVVDDSQLPKDRFSAERLKGVDSTLKIQPAKLEDSAVYLCASSLDRGSGELFFGEGSRLTVL.

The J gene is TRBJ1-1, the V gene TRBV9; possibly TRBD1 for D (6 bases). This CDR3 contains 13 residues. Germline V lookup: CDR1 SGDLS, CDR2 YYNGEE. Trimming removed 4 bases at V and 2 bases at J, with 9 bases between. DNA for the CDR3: TGTGCCAGCAGCCAGACAGGTAACACTGAAGCTTTCTTT. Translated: CASSQTGNTEAFF.

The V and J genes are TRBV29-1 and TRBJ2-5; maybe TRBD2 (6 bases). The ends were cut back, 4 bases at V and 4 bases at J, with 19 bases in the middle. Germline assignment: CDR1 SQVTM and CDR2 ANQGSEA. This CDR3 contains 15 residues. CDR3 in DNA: TGCAGCGTTGCCCCTCATCTGAGGCGGGGAGAGACCCAGTACTTC. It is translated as CSVAPHLRRGETQYF.

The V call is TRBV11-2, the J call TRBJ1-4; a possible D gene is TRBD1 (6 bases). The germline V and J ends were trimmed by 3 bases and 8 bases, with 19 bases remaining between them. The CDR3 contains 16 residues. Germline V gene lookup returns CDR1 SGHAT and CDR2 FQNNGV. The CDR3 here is CASSLNSGTNGEKLFF. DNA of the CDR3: TGTGCCAGCAGCTTGAATTCCGGGACAAATGGGGAAAAACTGTTTTTT.